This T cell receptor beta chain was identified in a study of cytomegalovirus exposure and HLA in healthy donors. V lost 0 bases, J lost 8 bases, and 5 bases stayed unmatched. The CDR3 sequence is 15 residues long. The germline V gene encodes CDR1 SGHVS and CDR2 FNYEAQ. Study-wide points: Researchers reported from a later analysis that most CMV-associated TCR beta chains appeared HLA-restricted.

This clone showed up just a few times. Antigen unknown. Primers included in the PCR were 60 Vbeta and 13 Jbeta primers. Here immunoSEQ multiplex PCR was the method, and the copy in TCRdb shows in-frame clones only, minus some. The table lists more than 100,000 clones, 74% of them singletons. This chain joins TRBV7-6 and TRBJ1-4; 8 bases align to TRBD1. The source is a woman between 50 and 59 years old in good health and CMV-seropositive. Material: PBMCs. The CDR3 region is CASSLASGGEEKLFF. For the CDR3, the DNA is TGTGCCAGCAGCTTAGCTTCAGGGGGCGAGGAAAAACTGTTTTTT.